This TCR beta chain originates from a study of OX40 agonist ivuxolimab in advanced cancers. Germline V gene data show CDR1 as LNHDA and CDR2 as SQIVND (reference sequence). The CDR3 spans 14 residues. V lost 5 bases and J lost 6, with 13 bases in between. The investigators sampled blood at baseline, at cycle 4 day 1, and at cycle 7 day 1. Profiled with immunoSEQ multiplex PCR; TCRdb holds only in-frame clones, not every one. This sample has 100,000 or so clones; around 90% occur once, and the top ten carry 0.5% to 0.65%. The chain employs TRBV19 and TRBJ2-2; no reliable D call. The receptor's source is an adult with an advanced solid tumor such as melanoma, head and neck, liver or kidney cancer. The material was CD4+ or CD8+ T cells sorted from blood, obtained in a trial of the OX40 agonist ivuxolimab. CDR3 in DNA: TGTGCCAGTAGTGTATCTCGGACGTCCGGGGAGCTGTTTTTT. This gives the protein CASSVSRTSGELFF.